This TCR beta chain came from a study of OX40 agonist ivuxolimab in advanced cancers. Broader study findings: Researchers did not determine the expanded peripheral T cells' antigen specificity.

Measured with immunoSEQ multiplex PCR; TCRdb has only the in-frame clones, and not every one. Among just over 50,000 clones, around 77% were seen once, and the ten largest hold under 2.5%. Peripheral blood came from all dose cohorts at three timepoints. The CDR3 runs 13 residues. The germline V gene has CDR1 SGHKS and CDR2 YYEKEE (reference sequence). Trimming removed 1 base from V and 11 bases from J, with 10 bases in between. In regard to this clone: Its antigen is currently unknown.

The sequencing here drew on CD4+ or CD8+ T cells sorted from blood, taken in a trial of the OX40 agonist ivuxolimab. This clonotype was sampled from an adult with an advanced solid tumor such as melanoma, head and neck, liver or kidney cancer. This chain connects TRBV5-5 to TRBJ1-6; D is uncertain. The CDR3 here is CASSLSPDPPLHF. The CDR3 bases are TGTGCCAGCAGCTTGTCACCGGACCCACCCCTCCACTTT.